The source of this T cell receptor beta chain is a study of blood T cells in healthy people across ages. On this clonotype itself: Its antigen is still unknown. With a much larger clone just one base away, this may be a read error.

Isolation of PBMCs gave at least 6 million cells per sample. This CDR3 contains 17 residues. Study conclusions and caveats: The study could not conclusively compare naive and antigen-experienced cells, given its unsorted PBMCs. A greater number of naive CD4+ cells and higher diversity distinguished long-lived donors from aged donors.

The authors ran a second PCR of about 7 to 12 cycles using a sample-barcoded 5' primer and a J-beta primer mix. Through a template-switch adaptor with 12 random nucleotides, each cDNA molecule received a tag. A single record per CDR3 protein comes from TCRdb applying MiXCR to the 5' RACE reads. In the table there are under 850,000 distinct CDR3 sequences, 30% to 45% of which are singletons. The V and J genes are TRBV12-3 or TRBV12-4 and TRBJ2-1; 10 bases line up with TRBD2. The J call may be incorrect, as the DNA end agrees better with TRBJ2-7. This receptor was identified in a man aged 18 to 29 in good health. The sample taken for sequencing was blood. The CDR3 sequence is CASSSTKRGGAYNEQYF. CDR3 sequence (DNA): TGTGCCAGCAGTTCAACTAAGCGGGGGGGAGCCTACAATGAGCAGTACTTC.